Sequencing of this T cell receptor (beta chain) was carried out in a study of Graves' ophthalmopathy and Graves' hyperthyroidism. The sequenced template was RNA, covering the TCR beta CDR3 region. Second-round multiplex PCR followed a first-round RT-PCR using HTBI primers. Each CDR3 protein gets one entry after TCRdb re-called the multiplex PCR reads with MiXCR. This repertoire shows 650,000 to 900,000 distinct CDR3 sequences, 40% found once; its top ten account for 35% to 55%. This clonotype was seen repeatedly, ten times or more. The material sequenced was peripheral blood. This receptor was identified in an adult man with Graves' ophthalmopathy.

DNA of the CDR3: TGCAGCGTTGAAGGACAGAATACCTACGAGCAGTACTTC. It yields the protein CSVEGQNTYEQYF. The genes are TRBV29-1 and TRBJ2-7; D possibly corresponds to TRBD1 (5 bases). The CDR3 has 13 residues. The V gene lost 1 base and the J gene lost 2 bases, with 9 bases spanning the gap. Germline CDR1 SQVTM, CDR2 ANQGSEA.